The 25 T cell receptor beta chains below were found in one sample sequenced in a study of OX40 agonist ivuxolimab in advanced cancers. The method was immunoSEQ multiplex PCR; TCRdb's version includes in-frame clones alone and lacks a portion of them. Here the sample spans 45,000 to 75,000 clones, 82% being singletons. Sequencing used CD4+ or CD8+ T cells sorted from blood, obtained in a trial of the OX40 agonist ivuxolimab. The receptors shown here come from an adult with an advanced solid tumor such as melanoma, head and neck, liver or kidney cancer.

This chain uses TRBV5-6 with TRBJ1-2; D is unclear. Trimming shortened V by 0 bases and J by 6 bases, and 9 bases separated the two germline ends. The CDR3 covers 13 residues. CDR1 and CDR2 (germline): SGHDT, YYEEEE. CDR3 DNA sequence: TGTGCCAGCAGCTTGGTTCGGACCGATGGCTACACCTTC. It yields the protein CASSLVRTDGYTF.

This chain joins TRBV11-2 and TRBJ2-4; 8 bases agree with TRBD1. This CDR3 contains 15 residues. After removal of 1 base from V and 9 bases from J, the junction contained 8 bases not matched to a gene. Germline assignment: CDR1 SGHAT and CDR2 FQNNGV. Here the CDR3 DNA reads TGTGCCAGCAGCTTAGTGGCAGGGGGCGTCGGCATTCAGTACTTC. Its translation: CASSLVAGGVGIQYF. Full variable domain (missing parts from reference TRBV11-2 and TRBJ2-4): EAGVAQSPRYKIIEKRQSVAFWCNPISGHATLYWYQQILGQGPKLLIQFQNNGVVDDSQLPKDRFSAERLKGVDSTLKIQPAKLEDSAVYLCASSLVAGGVGIQYFGAGTRLSVL.

This clone was recorded only once. The rearrangement uses TRBV21-1 and TRBJ1-5; TRBD1 is taken as the D call from the table, unchecked against the DNA. TRBV21-1 is a documented pseudogene. The CDR3 runs to 17 residues. In DNA form, the CDR3 reads TGTGCCAGCAGCAAAGATGAGAGGGACAGTTTCAATCAGCCCCAGCATTTT. Translated, it gives CASSKDERDSFNQPQHF.

V usage is TRBV7-2 and J usage is TRBJ1-2; 10 positions agree with TRBD1. The CDR3 is made up of 15 amino acids. Germline CDR1 reads SGHTA; CDR2 reads FQGNSA. V was clipped by 7 bases and J by 7 bases; unmatched bases: 12. CDR3 coding DNA: TGTGCCAGCATCATCCCACGACAGGGGGCATTTGGCTACACCTTC. It is translated as CASIIPRQGAFGYTF.

In its sample, this clone was seen once. J is TRBJ2-3 and V is TRBV14; D might be TRBD2 (6 bases). The V and J ends lost 0 bases and 3 bases respectively, with 13 bases between them. This CDR3 is 16 amino acids long. Germline CDR1 reads SGHDN; CDR2 reads FVKESK. CDR3 sequence reads: CASSQEEGWGTDTQYF. The CDR3 DNA follows: TGTGCCAGCAGCCAAGAGGAGGGATGGGGAACAGATACGCAGTATTTT.

This chain connects TRBV7-8 to TRBJ1-4; 7 bases match TRBD1. The trim removed 5 bases at V and 7 bases at J, leaving 7 bases unmatched. CDR3 length equals 14 residues. Germline V CDR1 and CDR2: SGHVS, FQNEAQ. The CDR3 DNA sequence: TGTGCCAGCAGCGGACGACAGGGAAGTGAAAAACTGTTTTTT. This codes for CASSGRQGSEKLFF.

The V gene is TRBV6-1, the J gene TRBJ1-1; D is ambiguous. Germline-derived CDR1 and CDR2 are MNHNS and SASEGT. The CDR3 loop spans 15 amino acids. Trimming took off 7 bases at V and 0 bases at J, with 15 bases between the two ends. The CDR3 here is CASKPLGGMNTEAFF. CDR3 DNA: TGTGCCAGCAAACCTCTAGGTGGAATGAACACTGAAGCTTTCTTT.

This rearrangement joins TRBV6-5 to TRBJ1-1; 7 bases map to TRBD1. CDR3 length equals 14 residues. V dropped 6 bases and J dropped 0; count of bases not matched to a gene: 4. Germline loops: CDR1 MNHEY, CDR2 SVGAGI. CDR3 DNA: TGTGCCAGCAGGATGACAGGGCTGAACACTGAAGCTTTCTTT. As protein: CASRMTGLNTEAFF.

The chain couples TRBV19 to TRBJ2-3; D possibly corresponds to TRBD1 (6 bases). The CDR3 runs 12 residues. The V gene's germline CDR1 is LNHDA and CDR2 SQIVND (reference sequence). V was pared by 9 bases and J by 2 bases, with 9 bases between. The CDR3 region is CARTGVTDTQYF. The CDR3 bases are TGTGCCAGGACAGGAGTCACAGATACGCAGTATTTT.

The chain carries TRBV5-6 and TRBJ2-5; the D is unclear. CDR3 length: 15 residues. The V end lost 4 bases, the J end lost 2 bases, and 15 bases lay between the germline ends. Germline CDR1 SGHDT, CDR2 YYEEEE. This chain's CDR3 is CASSPNSGEQETQYF. The CDR3 nucleotides read TGTGCCAGCAGCCCCAACTCCGGAGAACAAGAGACCCAGTACTTC. Complete variable domain (other parts from reference TRBV5-6 and TRBJ2-5): DAGVTQSPTHLIKTRGQQVTLRCSPKSGHDTVSWYQQALGQGPQFIFQYYEEEERQRGNFPDRFSGHQFPNYSSELNVNALLLGDSALYLCASSPNSGEQETQYFGPGTRLLVL.

The chain is built from TRBV19 and TRBJ1-1, with TRBD1 as a possible D gene (6 bases). Germline lookup yields CDR1 LNHDA and CDR2 SQIVND (reference sequence). The V end lost 9 bases, the J end lost 8 bases, and 10 bases lay between the germline ends. The CDR3 sequence is 10 residues long. This CDR3 is CARSRGEAFF. CDR3 nucleotides: TGTGCCAGAAGCAGGGGAGAAGCTTTCTTT.

The sample holds a few counts of this clone. The sample contains more than one DNA sequence encoding this CDR3. J is TRBJ1-4 and V is TRBV7-2; the match to TRBD1 covers 7 bases. The CDR3 sequence is 15 residues long. The V and J ends lost 3 bases and 0 bases, in that order; junction bases with no gene match: 1. CDR1 is SGHTA, CDR2 FQGNSA, per germline. The CDR3 DNA follows: TGTGCCAGCAGCTTGACAGGGCCAACTAATGAAAAACTGTTTTTT. Translated, it gives CASSLTGPTNEKLFF.

In its sample, this clone was seen a few times. The chain links TRBV10-1 to TRBJ2-7; 7 positions agree with TRBD1. The J segment lost 5 bases and the V segment lost 3 bases, leaving 7 bases of the junction unmatched. The CDR3 sequence is 14 residues long. The germline CDR1 and CDR2 sequences are WNHNN and SYGVQD (reference sequence). The CDR3 DNA sequence: TGCGCCAGCAGTGAAGGGGGCCTTGGCGACGAGCAGTACTTC. This encodes CASSEGGLGDEQYF.

V usage is TRBV2 and J usage is TRBJ1-4; no reliable D call. This CDR3 region has 15 residues. With 4 bases removed from V and 3 bases from J, the gap between germline ends came to 12 bases. Per germline, CDR1 SNHLY and CDR2 FYNNEI. Here the CDR3 reads CASSAYRQANEKLFF. CDR3 in DNA: TGTGCCAGCAGTGCATATCGGCAGGCTAATGAAAAACTGTTTTTT.

The J gene is TRBJ2-3, the V gene TRBV4-1; D unclear. The CDR3 runs 14 residues. CDR1 and CDR2 from the germline V gene are MGHRA and YSYEKL. Trimming shortened V by 1 base and J by 2 bases, and 7 bases separated the two germline ends. Here the CDR3 DNA reads TGCGCCAGCAGCCAAGGTAGGGCCACAGATACGCAGTATTTT. This gives the protein CASSQGRATDTQYF.

J is TRBJ2-7 and V is TRBV25-1; tentatively, D is TRBD1 or TRBD2 (5 bases each). This CDR3 has 14 amino acids. CDR1 is MGHDK and CDR2 is SYGVNS in the germline V gene. Trimming pared 3 bases from V and 2 bases from J, leaving 11 bases between. The CDR3 sequence: CASSDRVGAYEQYF. The CDR3 DNA reads as TGTGCCAGCAGTGACAGGGTGGGAGCCTACGAGCAGTACTTC.

The V and J genes are TRBV19 and TRBJ1-2; 10 bases match TRBD1. The CDR3 length is 12 residues. Unmatched junction bases numbered 5, after V lost 9 bases and J lost 7 bases. Germline V lookup: CDR1 LNHDA, CDR2 SQIVND (reference sequence). CDR3 sequence: CASTGQGFGYTF. CDR3 nucleotide sequence: TGTGCCAGCACGGGACAGGGGTTTGGCTACACCTTC.

Concerning this clone itself: Other DNA sequences in this sample translate to the same CDR3. The chain couples TRBV7-9 to TRBJ2-7; 11 bases map to TRBD1. There are 16 residues in the CDR3. In germline, CDR1 is SEHNR, CDR2 FQNEAQ (reference sequence). Losses at the gene ends were 6 bases for V and 6 bases for J; bases not matched to a gene: 13. The CDR3 nucleotides are TGTGCCAGCAGACTTTTCCCGGGGACAGGGGGTGGCGAGCAGTACTTC. Amino acid sequence: CASRLFPGTGGGEQYF. Full variable domain (missing parts from reference TRBV7-9 and TRBJ2-7): DTGVSQNPRHKITKRGQNVTFRCDPISEHNRLYWYRQTLGQGPEFLTYFQNEAQLEKSRLLSDRFSAERPKGSFSTLEIQRTEQGDSAMYLCASRLFPGTGGGEQYFGPGTRLTVT.

This clone has more than one count but fewer than ten. The rearrangement links TRBV6-1 to TRBJ1-2; D is perhaps TRBD1 (6 bases). Germline CDR1 is MNHNS and CDR2 is SASEGT. The CDR3 is made up of 13 amino acids. Trimming removed 9 bases from V and 5 bases from J, with 16 bases in between. This CDR3 is CASMYRDLYGYTF. CDR3 nucleotides: TGTGCCAGTATGTACAGGGACCTGTATGGCTACACCTTC.

V is TRBV5-1 and J is TRBJ1-4, with TRBD1 identical over 7 bases. Losses at the gene ends were 1 base for V and 5 bases for J; bases not matched to a gene: 8. The CDR3 spans 16 residues. Germline CDR1 is SGHRS and CDR2 is YFSETQ. The CDR3 DNA reads as TGCGCCAGCAGCTTGAGAGGGCCCAGGGGGAATGAAAAACTGTTTTTT. Translating gives CASSLRGPRGNEKLFF.

This rearrangement joins TRBV27 to TRBJ1-1, with 10 bases identical to TRBD1. This CDR3 is 16 amino acids long. V was clipped by 6 bases and J by 3 bases; unmatched bases: 10. CDR1 and CDR2 from the germline V gene are MNHEY and SMNVEV (reference sequence). CDR3 loop: CASRSWDRGLDTEAFF. Here the CDR3 DNA reads TGTGCCAGCAGGTCGTGGGACAGGGGATTGGACACTGAAGCTTTCTTT.

This clone was counted only a few times. The V call is TRBV5-4, the J call TRBJ1-1, with D hard to call. CDR1 and CDR2 (germline): SGHNT, YYREEE (reference sequence). Trimming shortened V by 2 bases and J by 7 bases, and 9 bases separated the two germline ends. This CDR3 region has 12 residues. CDR3 residues: CASSFPPNEAFF. The CDR3 coding sequence is TGTGCCAGCAGCTTTCCCCCGAATGAAGCTTTCTTT.

This chain uses TRBV19 with TRBJ2-3, with a weak D call TRBD1 (5 bases). Deletions cut 6 bases from V and 2 bases from J, with 6 bases between. CDR1 is LNHDA, CDR2 SQIVND, per germline (reference sequence). CDR3 length equals 12 residues. The CDR3 DNA sequence: TGTGCCAGTAGGGGGCTCACAGATACGCAGTATTTT. Encoded protein: CASRGLTDTQYF.

V usage is TRBV5-1 and J usage is TRBJ2-6; no clear D. Germline V gene lookup returns CDR1 SGHRS and CDR2 YFSETQ. V dropped 5 bases and J dropped 1 base, with 10 bases sitting between them. The CDR3 contains 15 residues. CDR3 DNA: TGCGCCAGCAGTCGAGACGGATCTGGGGCCAACGTCCTGACTTTC. It is translated as CASSRDGSGANVLTF.

J is TRBJ2-7 and V is TRBV29-1, with 7 bases matching TRBD1. The ends lost 5 bases at V and 3 bases at J; junction bases unmatched: 10. Germline lookup yields CDR1 SQVTM and CDR2 ANQGSEA. The CDR3 spans 14 residues. In nucleotides, the CDR3 is TGCAGCGTTCTGTCTGACAGGGTGAACTACGAGCAGTACTTC. This gives the protein CSVLSDRVNYEQYF.